These T cell receptor beta chains were read from a single sample in a study of blood T cell repertoires in COVID-19. Here immunoSEQ multiplex PCR was the method, and the copy in TCRdb shows in-frame clones only, minus some. The profile shows 200,000 to 250,000 clones, around 88% of them singletons. The sample was PBMCs or T cells enriched from blood (not recorded which). These TCRs come from a woman aged 45-65 years with acute COVID-19. CDR3s include the opening cysteine and the closing phenylalanine or tryptophan. A D gene is named only where the DNA matches it firmly. Clone size is stated in some rows and not others, as once, few, many or a class when expanded.

j_gene	v_gene	abundance	d_gene	CDR3aa	CDR3nt
TRBJ1-1	TRBV19	NA	TRBD1	CASSTPLGQKNTEAFF	TGTGCCAGTAGTACCCCTTTGGGACAGAAGAACACTGAAGCTTTCTTT
TRBJ2-3	TRBV28	NA	NA	CASSFLLTRTGTDTQYF	TGTGCCAGCAGTTTTCTCCTTACTAGGACCGGCACAGATACGCAGTATTTT
TRBJ2-7	TRBV13	NA	TRBD2	CASSSPGTSGPISSYEQYF	TGTGCCAGCAGCTCACCCGGGACTAGCGGACCGATCAGCTCCTACGAGCAGTACTTC
TRBJ2-5	TRBV7-3	NA	TRBD2	CASSPLPGLASQETQYF	TGTGCCAGCAGCCCACTCCCGGGACTAGCCTCACAAGAGACCCAGTACTTC
TRBJ2-1	TRBV9	many	TRBD1	CASSEQGSSYNEQFF	TGTGCCAGCAGCGAACAGGGGAGCTCCTACAATGAGCAGTTCTTC
TRBJ2-3	TRBV25-1	once	NA	CASSESTAPSDTQYF	TGTGCCAGCAGTGAAAGCACAGCCCCTTCAGATACGCAGTATTTT
TRBJ2-7	TRBV28	NA	TRBD2	CASMTQLAGGSEQYF	TGTGCCAGCATGACGCAACTAGCGGGAGGAAGTGAGCAGTACTTC
TRBJ2-3	TRBV27	NA	TRBD2	CASASAGGTDTQYF	TGTGCCAGCGCATCAGCGGGGGGCACAGATACGCAGTATTTT
TRBJ2-1	TRBV19	NA	NA	CASTAGNSYNEQFF	TGTGCCAGTACGGCGGGGAACTCCTACAATGAGCAGTTCTTC
TRBJ1-2	TRBV3-1/TRBV3-2	few	NA	CASSQSGFGYTF	TGTGCCAGCAGTCAATCAGGGTTCGGCTACACCTTC
TRBJ1-2	TRBV24-1	once	TRBD1	CATSDGARGQGAYGYTF	TGTGCCACCAGTGATGGGGCTCGGGGACAGGGGGCCTATGGCTACACCTTC
TRBJ1-1	TRBV9	once	NA	CASSVAVNTEAFF	TGTGCCAGCAGCGTAGCGGTGAACACTGAAGCTTTCTTT
TRBJ2-7	TRBV15	once	TRBD2	CATSRVREKYEQYF	TGTGCCACCAGCAGAGTGCGGGAGAAGTACGAGCAGTACTTC
TRBJ2-3	TRBV7-2	once	NA	CASSSTGGRVGTDTQYF	TGTGCCAGCAGCTCCACCGGCGGCAGGGTCGGAACAGATACGCAGTATTTT
TRBJ1-2	TRBV6-2/TRBV6-3	once	TRBD1	CASSLTTGPYGYTF	TGTGCCAGCAGTCTGACGACAGGGCCCTATGGCTACACCTTC
TRBJ2-3	TRBV7-6	NA	TRBD1	CASSLTGAVTDTQYF	TGTGCCAGCAGCCTGACAGGGGCCGTCACAGATACGCAGTATTTT